The sequence of this T cell receptor (beta chain) was determined in a study of early T cells in non-severe SARS-CoV-2 infection. Whole-study findings and limits: In VDJdb matching, anti-spike CD8 responses were favored while private and CD4 specificities went missing.

The V gene's germline CDR1 is DFQATT and CDR2 SNEGSKA (reference sequence). The CDR3 runs 12 residues. Unique molecular identifiers (one per individual cDNA molecule) were attached. TCRdb processed the 5' RACE reads anew with MiXCR; each CDR3 protein has one entry. Of tens of thousands of distinct CDR3 sequences detected, about 14% appear once; the ten largest clones hold nearly 4%. This clonotype turned up a few times. Its matching antigen is unknown. One end of the junction is discordant with germline, which a read error may explain. The gene calls are TRBV20-1 and TRBJ2-1, with D possibly being TRBD2 (8 bases). The input for sequencing was whole blood, taken at baseline. The TCR sequence derives from an adult who was a healthcare worker with PCR-confirmed SARS-CoV-2 infection or an uninfected control (not recorded which). CDR3 loop: CSAKLAVQGGVF. The CDR3 coding sequence is TGCAGTGCTAAACTAGCGGTCCAGGGGGGGGTCTTC.